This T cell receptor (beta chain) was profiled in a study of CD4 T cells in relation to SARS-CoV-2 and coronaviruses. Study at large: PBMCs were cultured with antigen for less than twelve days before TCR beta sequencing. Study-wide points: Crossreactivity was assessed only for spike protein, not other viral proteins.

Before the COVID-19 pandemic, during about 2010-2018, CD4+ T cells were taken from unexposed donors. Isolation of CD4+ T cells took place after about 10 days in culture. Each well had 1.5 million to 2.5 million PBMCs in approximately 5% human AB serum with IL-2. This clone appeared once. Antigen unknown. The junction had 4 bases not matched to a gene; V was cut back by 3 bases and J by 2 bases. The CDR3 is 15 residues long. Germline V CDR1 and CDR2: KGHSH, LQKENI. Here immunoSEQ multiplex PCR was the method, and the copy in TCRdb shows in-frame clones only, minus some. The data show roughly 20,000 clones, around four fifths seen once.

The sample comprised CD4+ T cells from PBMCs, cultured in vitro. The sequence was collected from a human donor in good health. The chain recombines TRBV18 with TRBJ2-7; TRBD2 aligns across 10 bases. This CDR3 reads CASSPWTSGAYEQYF. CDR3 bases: TGTGCCAGCTCACCCTGGACTAGCGGAGCCTACGAGCAGTACTTC. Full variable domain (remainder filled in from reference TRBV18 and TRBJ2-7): NAGVMQNPRHLVRRRGQEARLRCSPMKGHSHVYWYRQLPEEGLKFMVYLQKENIIDESGMPKERFSAEFPKEGPSILRIQQVVRGDSAAYFCASSPWTSGAYEQYFGPGTRLTVT.